One and the same sample provided the 15 T cell receptor beta chains below, sequenced in a study of cytomegalovirus exposure and HLA in healthy donors (dated by TCRdb to about 2017). Library construction relied on the immunoSEQ multiplex PCR assay. The multiplex PCR relied on a mix of 60 forward primers for TCR Vbeta segments and 13 reverse primers for TCR Jbeta segments. TCRdb mirrors the immuneACCESS table, restricted to in-frame sequences. Some clones are absent from its copies; in checked studies, under half trace to an unresolved V gene, and the reason for the others is unknown. The sample table records under 200,000 clones; about 68% of these occur just once. Of the sample, approximately 2.3% falls within the top ten clones. Sequences were obtained from PBMCs. The receptors were sampled from a female donor in good health and CMV-seronegative.

J is TRBJ2-1 and V is TRBV7-3; 12 nucleotides agree with TRBD2. The germline V gene encodes CDR1 SGHTA and CDR2 FQGTGA. Trimming cost V 3 bases and J 15 bases; bases outside gene matches: 3. The length of the CDR3 is 12 residues. The CDR3 DNA reads as TGTGCCAGCAGCTTCCTAGCGGGAGGGCTGTTCTTC. Translation gives CASSFLAGGLFF.

CDR3 nucleotide sequence: TGTGCCAGCAGTGAGAGCCTAGCGGCAGATACGCAGTATTTT. The encoded protein is CASSESLAADTQYF. The genes are TRBV6-4 and TRBJ2-3; the match to TRBD2 covers 7 bases. The CDR3 runs to 14 residues. Trimming at V came to 3 bases and at J to 4 bases, leaving 4 bases not matched to a gene. Germline assignment: CDR1 MRHNA and CDR2 SNTAGT.

V and J are TRBV4-1 and TRBJ2-5; 11 bases fit TRBD2. Trimming removed 4 bases from V and 5 bases from J; junction bases left unmatched: 12. This CDR3 is 17 amino acids long. The germline V gene encodes CDR1 MGHRA and CDR2 YSYEKL. Here the CDR3 DNA reads TGCGCCAGCAGCCCCAAAAGTAGCGGGAGGGCCGGGGAGACCCAGTACTTC. Translating gives CASSPKSSGRAGETQYF.

This clone was picked up one time. The same CDR3 is also encoded by other DNA sequences in this sample. V is TRBV4-3 and J is TRBJ2-1; the D gene is possibly TRBD2 (6 bases). Looked up from germline, CDR1 is LGHNA and CDR2 is YSLEER. This CDR3 region has 15 residues. V was cut by 5 bases and J by 4 bases, with 15 bases left in between. CDR3 in amino acids: CASSNGGEAYNEQFF. The CDR3 DNA reads TGCGCCAGCAGCAACGGCGGGGAAGCGTACAATGAGCAGTTCTTC.

The rearrangement uses TRBV19 and TRBJ1-2, with D unclear. This CDR3 is 15 amino acids long. Looked up from germline, CDR1 is LNHDA and CDR2 is SQIVND (reference sequence). V was cut by 3 bases and J by 5 bases, with 16 bases left in between. The CDR3 protein is CASSISSGGHYGYTF. CDR3 DNA: TGTGCCAGTAGTATTAGTTCAGGTGGGCATTATGGCTACACCTTC.

V usage is TRBV6-6 and J usage is TRBJ2-1; 7 bases are a match to TRBD2. The J segment lost 6 bases and the V segment lost 0 bases, leaving 8 bases of the junction unmatched. The CDR3 has 16 amino acids. Per the germline V gene, CDR1 is MNHNY and CDR2 is SVGAGI (reference sequence). The CDR3 region has the DNA TGTGCCAGCAGTTACTCGGGTCCGGGAGGCCTCAATGAGCAGTTCTTC. It is translated as CASSYSGPGGLNEQFF.

The chain has TRBV30 and TRBJ2-7; 12 bases agree with TRBD2. The V and J ends lost 6 bases and 3 bases, in that order; junction bases with no gene match: 6. There are 14 residues in the CDR3. Germline-derived CDR1 and CDR2 are GTSNPN and SVGIG (reference sequence). In nucleotides, the CDR3 is TGTGCCTGTCTAGCGGGAGGGCTAATCTACGAGCAGTACTTC. It specifies CACLAGGLIYEQYF.

The V and J genes are TRBV5-1 and TRBJ2-3; a weak D match, TRBD2 (6 bases). The germline V gene encodes CDR1 SGHRS and CDR2 YFSETQ. Between the trimmed V and J ends, which lost 5 bases and 6 bases, there was a span of 13 bases. The CDR3 totals 13 residues. Here the CDR3 reads CASRSGLADTQYF. The DNA of the CDR3 is TGCGCCAGCAGGTCCGGCCTAGCGGATACGCAGTATTTT. Drawing the rest from reference TRBV5-1 and TRBJ2-3, the complete variable domain is KAGVTQTPRYLIKTRGQQVTLSCSPISGHRSVSWYQQTPGQGLQFLFEYFSETQRNKGNFPGRFSGRQFSNSRSEMNVSTLELGDSALYLCASRSGLADTQYFGPGTRLTVL.

V gene TRBV6-5 combines with J gene TRBJ1-3, with TRBD1 matching over 7 bases. Germline V lookup: CDR1 MNHEY, CDR2 SVGAGI. This CDR3 region has 15 residues. Losses at the gene ends were 2 bases for V and 2 bases for J; bases not matched to a gene: 3. Written as DNA, the CDR3 is TGTGCCAGCAGTTACAGTGGACAGGCTGGAAACACCATATATTTT. Translation gives CASSYSGQAGNTIYF.

CDR3 sequence (DNA): TGTGCCAGCAGTGGACAGGGTACAGATACGCAGTATTTT. Its translation is CASSGQGTDTQYF. This rearrangement joins TRBV2 to TRBJ2-3; TRBD1 matches 7 bases. Germline CDR1 and CDR2: SNHLY and FYNNEI. After removal of 4 bases from V and 3 bases from J, the junction contained 1 base not matched to a gene. The CDR3 has 13 amino acids.

J is TRBJ2-5 and V is TRBV7-2, with 7 bases matching TRBD1. The J call may be in error: the DNA end matches TRBJ2-7 better. This CDR3 is built from 15 residues. The germline V gene encodes CDR1 SGHTA and CDR2 FQGNSA. The chain's CDR3 is CASSHKTGTDYEQYF. CDR3 sequence (DNA): TGTGCCAGCAGCCACAAAACCGGGACAGATTACGAGCAGTACTTC.

The chain couples TRBV28 to TRBJ1-5; TRBD1 is a possible D gene (5 bases). CDR1 is MDHEN, CDR2 SYDVKM, per germline. This CDR3 is built from 17 residues. V shed 7 bases and J shed 0 bases, with 19 bases lying between them. CDR3 DNA sequence: TGTGCCAGCACCCAGGAGGGGCGTTTCTATAGCAATCAGCCCCAGCATTTT. As protein: CASTQEGRFYSNQPQHF.

This sequence joins TRBV13 and TRBJ2-1, with 9 bases aligning to TRBD1. This CDR3 contains 16 residues. V trimming: 4 bases; J trimming: 3 bases; junction bases outside the gene matches: 7. Germline V CDR1 and CDR2: PRHDT, FYEKMQ (reference sequence). For the CDR3, the DNA is TGTGCCAGCAGCTCCGGGACAGGGCGTCACTACAATGAGCAGTTCTTC. Protein product: CASSSGTGRHYNEQFF.

The chain carries TRBV29-1 and TRBJ1-1, with D unclear. Trimming removed 8 bases at V and 6 bases at J, with 19 bases between. Germline CDR1 is SQVTM and CDR2 is ANQGSEA. The CDR3 extends over 13 amino acids. The CDR3 DNA reads as TGCAGCTCGATGGGAGGAGGAAGCGCTGAAGCTTTCTTT. Its translation is CSSMGGGSAEAFF.

This chain connects TRBV5-4 to TRBJ1-2, with TRBD1 identical over 8 bases. The CDR3 spans 14 residues. Germline V gene lookup returns CDR1 SGHNT and CDR2 YYREEE (reference sequence). J gave up 7 bases and V 4 bases, and 9 bases lay outside the gene matches. This CDR3 reads CASSPSTGEGGYTF. CDR3 sequence (DNA): TGTGCCAGCAGCCCATCGACAGGGGAGGGTGGCTACACCTTC.